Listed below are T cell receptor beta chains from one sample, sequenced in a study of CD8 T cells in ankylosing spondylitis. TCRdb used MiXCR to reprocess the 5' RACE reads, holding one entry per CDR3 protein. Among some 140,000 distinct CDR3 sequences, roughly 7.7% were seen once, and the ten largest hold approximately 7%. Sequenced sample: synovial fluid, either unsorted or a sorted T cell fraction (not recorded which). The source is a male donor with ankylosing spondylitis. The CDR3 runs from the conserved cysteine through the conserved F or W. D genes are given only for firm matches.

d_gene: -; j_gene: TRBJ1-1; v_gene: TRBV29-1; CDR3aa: CSVAYRELGTEAFF
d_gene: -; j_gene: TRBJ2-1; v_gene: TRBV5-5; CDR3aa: CASSPGPGSYNEQFF
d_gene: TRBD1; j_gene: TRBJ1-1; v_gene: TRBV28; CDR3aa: CASIPRQGQAFF
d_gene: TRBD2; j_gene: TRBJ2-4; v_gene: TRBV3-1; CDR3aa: CASSQDEKLAGEGDKNIQYF
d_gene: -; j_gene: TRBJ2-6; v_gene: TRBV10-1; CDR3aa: CASSENGANVLTF
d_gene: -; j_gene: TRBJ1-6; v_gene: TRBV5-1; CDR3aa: CASSLRTANNSPLHF
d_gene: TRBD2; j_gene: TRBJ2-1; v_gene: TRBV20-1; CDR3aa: CSARDPSGPRYEQFF
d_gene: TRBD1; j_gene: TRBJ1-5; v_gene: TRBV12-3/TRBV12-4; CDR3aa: CASRPRQGLGQPQHF
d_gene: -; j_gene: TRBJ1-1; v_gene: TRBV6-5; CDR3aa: CASSYSQAMNTEAFF
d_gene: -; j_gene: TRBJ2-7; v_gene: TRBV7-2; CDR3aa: CASSYGVVGSSYEQYF